The entry below gives a single T cell receptor beta chain sequence along with its context. This clonotype was found a few times. No antigen is known for it. No much larger clone is present one base from it, and per-base qualities are unavailable. These data come from a study of T-cell reconstitution after alpha-beta-depleted transplantation in children (dated by TCRdb to 2016 to 2017). In terms of the full investigation: The study quantitatively tracked T-cell immune reconstitution after TCRalphabeta/CD19-depleted allogeneic hematopoietic cell transplantation in children using TCR repertoire profiling. Broad study findings and their caveats: In some patients, the high TCRbeta diversity seen at day 60 was put down to recipient T cells and intrathymic progenitors that had survived conditioning. Hyperexpanded clone frequencies declined over subsequent months; after one year, T-cell counts and TCRbeta diversity were mostly attributed to newly produced T cells. Apparently early alphabetaT-cell count recovery about two months after transplant reportedly relied on only several hundred rapidly expanded clones derived from non-depleted graft cells.

This specimen's treatment or condition label, interpreted: allogeneic hematopoietic cell transplantation with graft depleted of TCRalphabeta T cells and CD19 B cells. The transplant recipients were children given TCRalphabeta/CD19-depleted allogeneic hematopoietic cell grafts. CDR1 and CDR2 are drawn from the germline V gene (reference sequence): LNHDA, SQIVND. CDR3 length: 11 amino acids, cysteine to phenylalanine. The retained sequence is limited to the CDR3, 33 bases, with the frame set at the first base. Deletion took 11 bases off V and 4 bases off J, with a span of 12 bases between the germline ends. Library preparation used PCR. The sequencing machine was an Illumina HiSeq 2500. TCR library preparation used molecular barcoding, with unique molecular identifiers applied to normalize quantification of the TCRbeta repertoire. TCRdb trimmed public reads at Q25 via fastp, called clones via MiXCR and kept in-frame beta chains. Rows merge per CDR3 protein into single entries with the most common DNA and genes. Counted in this sample were 75,000 to 80,000 distinct CDR3 sequences; about a sixth of them appeared once. Approximately 55% of the sample rests with the top ten.

The starting material was PBMCs, mostly from graft donor cells, obtained 360 days after TCRalphabeta/CD19-depleted stem cell transplant. The sequence was obtained from a male patient aged 2 to 9 who had a stem cell transplant for acute lymphoblastic leukemia, so the T cells may come from the graft donor. The chain employs TRBV19 and TRBJ2-7; the D gene assignment is ambiguous. This receptor has the CDR3 CACDPLYEQYF. Read as DNA, the sequence is TGTGCCTGCGACCCGTTGTACGAGCAGTACTTC.